A selection of T cell receptor beta chains follows, all from one sample in a study of blood T cell repertoires in COVID-19. Here immunoSEQ multiplex PCR was the method, and the copy in TCRdb shows in-frame clones only, minus some. Of 60,000 or so clones in the sample, more than 80% were seen once. Source material: peripheral blood. Receptor source: a human donor with active COVID-19. The donor label of this sample is uncertain. Both conserved end residues are part of each CDR3. The order of the fields is V gene, D gene, J gene, clone size, CDR3 protein, CDR3 DNA. A D gene is named only where the DNA matches it firmly. A row's size may be missing; if present it is once, few, many or a size class.

v_call: TRBV6-2/TRBV6-3; d_call: .; j_call: TRBJ2-3; clone_size: few; cdr3_aa: CASSVHREYTQYF; cdr3_nt: TGTGCCAGCAGTGTACACAGGGAATATACGCAGTATTTT
v_call: TRBV10-2; d_call: TRBD1; j_call: TRBJ1-2; clone_size: .; cdr3_aa: CASSAAGGASGYTF; cdr3_nt: TGCGCCAGCAGTGCCGCAGGGGGTGCATCTGGCTACACCTTC
v_call: TRBV4-2; d_call: .; j_call: TRBJ1-1; clone_size: .; cdr3_aa: CASSQGLGEAAEAFF; cdr3_nt: TGTGCCAGCAGCCAAGGGTTAGGGGAGGCGGCTGAAGCTTTCTTT
v_call: TRBV21-1; d_call: .; j_call: TRBJ2-3; clone_size: .; cdr3_aa: CARHRQGRDTQYF; cdr3_nt: TGTGCCAGACACCGACAGGGGAGAGATACGCAGTATTTT
v_call: TRBV5-1; d_call: TRBD2; j_call: TRBJ2-7; clone_size: few; cdr3_aa: CASSPVRGGEYEQYF; cdr3_nt: TGCGCCAGCAGCCCCGTGCGGGGGGGCGAATACGAGCAGTACTTC
v_call: TRBV6-2/TRBV6-3; d_call: .; j_call: TRBJ1-5; clone_size: .; cdr3_aa: CASSYLKQGQPQHF; cdr3_nt: TGTGCCAGCAGTTACTTAAAACAGGGTCAGCCCCAGCATTTT
v_call: TRBV5-1; d_call: TRBD1; j_call: TRBJ2-7; clone_size: .; cdr3_aa: CASQTKQGASSYEQYF; cdr3_nt: TGCGCCAGCCAAACCAAACAGGGGGCGAGCTCCTACGAGCAGTACTTC
v_call: TRBV7-9; d_call: TRBD1; j_call: TRBJ2-7; clone_size: few; cdr3_aa: CASSLQQGVAEQYF; cdr3_nt: TGTGCCAGCAGCTTACAGCAGGGGGTGGCCGAGCAGTACTTC
v_call: TRBV24-1; d_call: TRBD2; j_call: TRBJ2-1; clone_size: .; cdr3_aa: CATSVGAGVYEQFF; cdr3_nt: TGTGCCACCAGTGTCGGCGCGGGAGTGTATGAGCAGTTCTTC
v_call: TRBV28; d_call: .; j_call: TRBJ2-1; clone_size: .; cdr3_aa: CASRQRQDYNEQFF; cdr3_nt: TGTGCCAGCAGACAAAGACAGGATTACAATGAGCAGTTCTTC
v_call: TRBV27; d_call: TRBD2; j_call: TRBJ2-6; clone_size: .; cdr3_aa: CASSGRDAYSGANVLTF; cdr3_nt: TGTGCCAGCAGTGGGAGGGACGCCTACTCTGGGGCCAACGTCCTGACTTTC
v_call: TRBV30; d_call: .; j_call: TRBJ1-3; clone_size: .; cdr3_aa: CAWRLALSGNTIYF; cdr3_nt: TGTGCCTGGAGGTTGGCCCTCTCTGGAAACACCATATATTTT
v_call: TRBV10-3; d_call: TRBD1; j_call: TRBJ2-7; clone_size: .; cdr3_aa: CAISPGQGIYEQYF; cdr3_nt: TGTGCCATCAGTCCGGGACAGGGTATATACGAGCAGTACTTC
v_call: TRBV11-2; d_call: TRBD2; j_call: TRBJ2-7; clone_size: .; cdr3_aa: CATRASGSYEQYF; cdr3_nt: TGTGCCACCAGGGCTAGCGGTTCCTACGAGCAGTACTTC
v_call: TRBV19; d_call: .; j_call: TRBJ2-3; clone_size: .; cdr3_aa: CASSQGTNQAQYF; cdr3_nt: TGTGCCAGTAGTCAAGGGACAAACCAGGCGCAGTATTTT
v_call: TRBV7-2; d_call: TRBD2; j_call: TRBJ2-5; clone_size: .; cdr3_aa: CASSVSGRAFETQYF; cdr3_nt: TGTGCCAGCAGCGTAAGCGGGAGGGCGTTCGAGACCCAGTACTTC
v_call: TRBV20-1; d_call: .; j_call: TRBJ2-7; clone_size: .; cdr3_aa: CSASWGGPSYEQYF; cdr3_nt: TGCAGTGCTAGTTGGGGGGGCCCATCCTACGAGCAGTACTTC
v_call: TRBV14; d_call: TRBD1; j_call: TRBJ2-7; clone_size: .; cdr3_aa: CASSQDLVTGTGLGEQYF; cdr3_nt: TGTGCCAGCAGCCAAGATCTTGTCACCGGGACAGGGTTGGGAGAGCAGTACTTC
v_call: TRBV3-1/TRBV3-2; d_call: .; j_call: TRBJ2-7; clone_size: .; cdr3_aa: CASSLQNYEQYF; cdr3_nt: TGTGCCAGCAGCCTACAGAACTACGAGCAGTACTTC
v_call: TRBV5-4; d_call: .; j_call: TRBJ2-5; clone_size: .; cdr3_aa: CASSFGPGVGETQYF; cdr3_nt: TGTGCCAGCAGCTTTGGTCCGGGGGTAGGGGAGACCCAGTACTTC
v_call: TRBV11-2; d_call: .; j_call: TRBJ2-7; clone_size: .; cdr3_aa: CVSMGRGSYSYEQYF; cdr3_nt: TGTGTCAGCATGGGCAGGGGATCTTACTCCTACGAGCAGTACTTC
v_call: TRBV7-8; d_call: TRBD2; j_call: TRBJ2-3; clone_size: .; cdr3_aa: CASSLTSGGDYF; cdr3_nt: TGTGCCAGCAGCCTCACTAGCGGGGGGGACTATTTT
v_call: TRBV3-1/TRBV3-2; d_call: .; j_call: TRBJ1-2; clone_size: .; cdr3_aa: CASSQDTVRNGYTF; cdr3_nt: TGTGCCAGCAGCCAAGATACGGTCCGTAATGGCTACACCTTC
v_call: TRBV6-1; d_call: .; j_call: TRBJ1-3; clone_size: .; cdr3_aa: CASSEVRFRSGNTIYF; cdr3_nt: TGTGCCAGCAGTGAAGTCAGATTCCGCTCTGGAAACACCATATATTTT
v_call: TRBV11-2; d_call: .; j_call: TRBJ1-1; clone_size: .; cdr3_aa: CASNLGQNTEAFF; cdr3_nt: TGTGCCAGCAATCTCGGACAGAACACTGAAGCTTTCTTT
v_call: TRBV6-5; d_call: .; j_call: TRBJ1-1; clone_size: .; cdr3_aa: CASSPQGRNTEAFF; cdr3_nt: TGTGCCAGCAGTCCCCAGGGGCGGAACACTGAAGCTTTCTTT
v_call: TRBV9; d_call: TRBD2; j_call: TRBJ2-7; clone_size: once; cdr3_aa: CASSVDRDLAEFTLTYEQYF; cdr3_nt: TGTGCCAGCAGCGTAGATAGGGACCTAGCGGAATTTACTCTAACCTACGAGCAGTACTTC
v_call: TRBV6-2/TRBV6-3; d_call: .; j_call: TRBJ2-6; clone_size: .; cdr3_aa: CASSYAGVGANVLTF; cdr3_nt: TGTGCCAGCAGTTACGCAGGGGTTGGGGCCAACGTCCTGACTTTC
v_call: TRBV6-2/TRBV6-3; d_call: TRBD2; j_call: TRBJ2-7; clone_size: .; cdr3_aa: CASSLPGLASYEQYF; cdr3_nt: TGTGCCAGCAGTCTGCCGGGACTAGCCTCCTACGAGCAGTACTTC
v_call: TRBV7-9; d_call: .; j_call: TRBJ2-5; clone_size: .; cdr3_aa: CASSLVSSQETQYF; cdr3_nt: TGTGCCAGCAGCTTAGTGTCCAGTCAAGAGACCCAGTACTTC
v_call: TRBV28; d_call: TRBD1; j_call: TRBJ1-5; clone_size: .; cdr3_aa: CASSLDRGGQPQHF; cdr3_nt: TGTGCCAGCAGTTTAGACAGGGGCGGTCAGCCCCAGCATTTT
v_call: TRBV30; d_call: .; j_call: TRBJ1-2; clone_size: once; cdr3_aa: CAWSINQGYGYTF; cdr3_nt: TGTGCCTGGAGTATTAATCAGGGTTATGGCTACACCTTC
v_call: TRBV7-9; d_call: .; j_call: TRBJ1-1; clone_size: .; cdr3_aa: CASSPGQWTDETEAFF; cdr3_nt: TGTGCCAGCAGCCCCGGCCAATGGACAGATGAAACTGAAGCTTTCTTT
v_call: TRBV7-6; d_call: TRBD2; j_call: TRBJ2-2; clone_size: .; cdr3_aa: CASSSGASGGANTGELFF; cdr3_nt: TGTGCCAGCAGCTCTGGGGCTAGCGGGGGAGCGAACACCGGGGAGCTGTTTTTT
v_call: TRBV5-6; d_call: TRBD1; j_call: TRBJ1-1; clone_size: .; cdr3_aa: CASSSRTGLTEAFF; cdr3_nt: TGTGCCAGCAGCTCCAGGACAGGGCTCACTGAAGCTTTCTTT
v_call: TRBV5-6; d_call: .; j_call: TRBJ2-5; clone_size: .; cdr3_aa: CASSFRTPWETQYF; cdr3_nt: TGTGCCAGCAGCTTTCGCACTCCCTGGGAGACCCAGTACTTC
v_call: TRBV7-9; d_call: TRBD1; j_call: TRBJ2-5; clone_size: .; cdr3_aa: CASSPPTGSQETQYF; cdr3_nt: TGTGCCAGCAGCCCCCCGACAGGGAGCCAAGAGACCCAGTACTTC
v_call: TRBV30; d_call: .; j_call: TRBJ1-2; clone_size: few; cdr3_aa: CAWSVQFGYTF; cdr3_nt: TGTGCCTGGAGTGTTCAATTTGGCTACACCTTC
v_call: TRBV4-3; d_call: .; j_call: TRBJ1-1; clone_size: .; cdr3_aa: CASSQDQYTEAFF; cdr3_nt: TGCGCCAGCAGCCAAGATCAGTACACTGAAGCTTTCTTT
v_call: TRBV7-2; d_call: .; j_call: TRBJ1-5; clone_size: .; cdr3_aa: CASSSGLSNQPQHF; cdr3_nt: TGTGCCAGCAGCTCGGGACTTAGCAATCAGCCCCAGCATTTT
v_call: TRBV4-3; d_call: .; j_call: TRBJ2-6; clone_size: .; cdr3_aa: CASSQVVLGSRSGANVLTF; cdr3_nt: TGCGCCAGCAGCCAAGTCGTGCTGGGCAGCCGCTCTGGGGCCAACGTCCTGACTTTC
v_call: TRBV5-1; d_call: TRBD1; j_call: TRBJ2-7; clone_size: .; cdr3_aa: CASSLLARDRGLSEQYF; cdr3_nt: TGCGCCAGCAGCCTATTGGCCCGGGACAGGGGGCTTAGCGAGCAGTACTTC
v_call: TRBV4-3; d_call: .; j_call: TRBJ2-5; clone_size: .; cdr3_aa: CASSQDREVIETQYF; cdr3_nt: TGCGCCAGCAGCCAAGACAGGGAGGTGATTGAGACCCAGTACTTC
v_call: TRBV9; d_call: TRBD2; j_call: TRBJ2-3; clone_size: .; cdr3_aa: CASSTLAASTDTQYF; cdr3_nt: TGTGCCAGCAGCACACTAGCGGCTAGCACAGATACGCAGTATTTT
v_call: TRBV2; d_call: .; j_call: TRBJ1-1; clone_size: .; cdr3_aa: CASSEGSVRNTEAFF; cdr3_nt: TGTGCCAGCAGTGAGGGGAGCGTAAGGAACACTGAAGCTTTCTTT
v_call: TRBV7-9; d_call: .; j_call: TRBJ1-3; clone_size: .; cdr3_aa: CASSYVQGGVSGNTIYF; cdr3_nt: TGTGCCAGCAGCTACGTCCAGGGAGGGGTCTCTGGAAACACCATATATTTT